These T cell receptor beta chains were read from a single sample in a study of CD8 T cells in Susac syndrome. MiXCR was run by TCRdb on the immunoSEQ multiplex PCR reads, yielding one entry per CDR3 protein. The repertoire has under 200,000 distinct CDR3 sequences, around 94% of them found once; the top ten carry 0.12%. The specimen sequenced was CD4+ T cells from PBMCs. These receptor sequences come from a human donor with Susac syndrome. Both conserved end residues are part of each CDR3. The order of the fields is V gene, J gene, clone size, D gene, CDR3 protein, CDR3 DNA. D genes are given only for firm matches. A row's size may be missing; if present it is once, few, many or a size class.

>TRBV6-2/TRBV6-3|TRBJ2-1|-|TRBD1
CASSWTGGPSEQFF
TGTGCCAGCAGCTGGACAGGGGGCCCCTCTGAGCAGTTCTTC
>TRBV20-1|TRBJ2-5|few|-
CSASASQETQYF
TGCAGTGCTAGTGCTTCACAAGAGACCCAGTACTTC
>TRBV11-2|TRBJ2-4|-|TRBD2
CASSQRRLAGGGAKNIQYF
TGTGCCAGCAGCCAACGTAGACTAGCGGGGGGGGGAGCCAAAAACATTCAGTACTTC
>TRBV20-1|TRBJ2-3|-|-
CSAKDSGLYTDTQYF
TGCAGTGCTAAAGATTCAGGACTCTACACAGATACGCAGTATTTT
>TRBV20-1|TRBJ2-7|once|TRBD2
CGVRAGGYEQYF
TGCGGCGTCCGGGCGGGGGGTTACGAGCAGTACTTC
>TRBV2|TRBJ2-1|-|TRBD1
CASREGQVVNEQFF
TGTGCCAGCAGGGAAGGACAGGTGGTCAATGAGCAGTTCTTC
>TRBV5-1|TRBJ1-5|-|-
CASSSEGGTNQPQHF
TGCGCCAGCAGCTCCGAGGGGGGGACCAATCAGCCCCAGCATTTT
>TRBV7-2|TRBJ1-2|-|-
CASSLDLLEGRRYGYTF
TGTGCCAGCAGCTTAGATCTCCTCGAGGGGCGCCGTTATGGCTACACCTTC
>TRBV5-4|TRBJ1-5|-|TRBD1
CASSLATGDRAGQPQHF
TGTGCCAGCAGCTTGGCCACGGGGGACAGGGCGGGTCAGCCCCAGCATTTT
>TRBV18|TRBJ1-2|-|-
CASSPGDPGYGYTF
TGTGCCAGCTCACCGGGGGATCCGGGCTATGGCTACACCTTC
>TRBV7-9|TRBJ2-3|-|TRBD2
CASSFDRIAGAGDTQYF
TGTGCCAGCAGCTTTGACCGAATAGCGGGGGCTGGAGATACGCAGTATTTT
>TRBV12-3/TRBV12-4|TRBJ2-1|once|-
CASSRDRRGDEQFF
TGTGCCAGCAGCCGTGACCGTAGGGGCGATGAGCAGTTCTTC
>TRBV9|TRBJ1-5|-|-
CASSAGTPGNQPQHF
TGTGCCAGCAGCGCCGGGACACCGGGTAATCAGCCCCAGCATTTT
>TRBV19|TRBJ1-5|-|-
CASMGYEHQPQHF
TGTGCCAGTATGGGGTATGAGCATCAGCCCCAGCATTTT
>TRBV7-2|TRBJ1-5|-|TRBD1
CASSRQGAKSNQPQHF
TGTGCCAGCAGTCGACAGGGGGCTAAGAGCAATCAGCCCCAGCATTTT
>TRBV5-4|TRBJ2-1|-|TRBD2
CASSGISGTSGGADNEQFF
TGTGCCAGCAGCGGAATTTCCGGGACTAGCGGGGGGGCGGACAATGAGCAGTTCTTC
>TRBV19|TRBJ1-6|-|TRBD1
CASRRDRGSYNSPLHF
TGTGCCAGTAGGAGGGACAGGGGATCTTATAATTCACCCCTCCACTTT
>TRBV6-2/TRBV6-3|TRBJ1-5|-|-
CASSYAPINPRDNQPQHF
TGTGCCAGCAGTTACGCCCCCATTAACCCCAGGGACAATCAGCCCCAGCATTTT
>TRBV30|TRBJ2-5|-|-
CAWYRQGQETQYF
TGTGCCTGGTATAGGCAGGGACAAGAGACCCAGTACTTC
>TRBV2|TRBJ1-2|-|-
CASRRTPEGGYTF
TGTGCCAGCAGGCGGACGCCCGAAGGAGGCTACACCTTC
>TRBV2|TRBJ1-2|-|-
CASSEQVHGYTF
TGTGCCAGCAGTGAACAGGTCCATGGCTACACCTTC
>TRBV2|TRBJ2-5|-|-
CASTDGGARETQYF
TGTGCCAGCACCGATGGGGGGGCGAGAGAGACCCAGTACTTC
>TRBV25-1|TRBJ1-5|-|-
CASSEFYRECNQPQHF
TGTGCCAGCAGTGAATTTTACAGGGAATGCAATCAGCCCCAGCATTTT
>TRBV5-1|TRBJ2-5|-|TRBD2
CASSLLAGAPQETQYF
TGCGCCAGCAGCTTGTTAGCGGGGGCCCCTCAAGAGACCCAGTACTTC
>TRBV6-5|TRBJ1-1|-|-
CASSPEAFF
TGTGCCAGCAGTCCTGAAGCTTTCTTT
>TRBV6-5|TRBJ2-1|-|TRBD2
CASKPGTSSNEQFF
TGTGCCAGCAAGCCCGGGACTAGCAGCAATGAGCAGTTCTTC
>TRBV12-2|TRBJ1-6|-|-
CASPVDRAAGGSPLHF
TGTGCAAGTCCCGTAGACAGGGCCGCGGGTGGTTCACCCCTCCACTTT
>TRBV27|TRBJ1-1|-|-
CASSLRAASPGTAFF
TGTGCCAGCAGTTTACGGGCAGCCTCCCCCGGGACGGCTTTCTTT
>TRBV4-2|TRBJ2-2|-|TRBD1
CASSRDRGHSGELFF
TGTGCCAGCAGCCGCGACAGGGGGCATTCCGGGGAGCTGTTTTTT